This T cell receptor beta chain is from a study of blood T cell repertoires in COVID-19. Trimming took 9 bases from V and 10 from J; bases not matched to a gene: 7. Germline lookup yields CDR1 LNHDA and CDR2 SQIVND (reference sequence). This CDR3 is built from 13 residues. Authors' processing steps: Amplification of reference gene primers provided the estimated nucleated cell counts. TCRdb's table, derived via immunoSEQ multiplex PCR, lists solely in-frame clones and lacks some. The V and J calls and clone size come from that table; D and trimming were worked out from the DNA. The table lists around 23,000 clones, around 70% of them singletons.

The chain employs TRBV19 and TRBJ1-6, with 9 bases lining up with TRBD1. Source material: peripheral blood. This sequence was found in a woman over 75 with acute or convalescent COVID-19. The CDR3 bases are TGTGCCAGCTCGGACAGGGGCGAATCACCCCTCCACTTT. This sequence encodes CASSDRGESPLHF.